The rows below give T cell receptor beta chains drawn from one sample of a study of blood T cell repertoires in COVID-19. Profiled with immunoSEQ multiplex PCR; TCRdb holds only in-frame clones, not every one. The repertoire holds 70,000 to 85,000 clones, with over 70% as singletons. Sequencing used peripheral blood. These receptors all come from a man older than 75 with acute or convalescent COVID-19. The conserved cysteine and the conserved F or W are not part of the CDR3 here. D genes are given only for firm matches. Expanded clones get a size class; other rows say once, few or many, or leave the size out.

TRBD1,TRBV5-1,-,ASSSIPQTGGDTEAF
-,TRBV27,few,ASSLSAPLSKLF
TRBD1,TRBV6-5,-,ASRTDRPDQETQY
TRBD1,TRBV11-2,once,ASSTGARGYGYT
TRBD2,TRBV19,-,ASSTGGSAKNIQY
TRBD1,TRBV5-6,-,ASSRRGTAYEQY
TRBD2,TRBV3-1/TRBV3-2,once,ASSPEAGGPYEQY
-,TRBV7-7,-,ASSFSTGVQETQY
TRBD1,TRBV6-1,-,ASSEADRPQGYT
-,TRBV6-5,-,ASRTGQGEKLF
-,TRBV9,-,ASSPQGNYGYT
-,TRBV28,-,ASSLLYTGSNQPQH
TRBD1,TRBV7-9,-,ASSLVRQGSGNTIY
TRBD2,TRBV11-3,-,ASSPAAGLAGGDTQY
-,TRBV6-1,-,ASSDNTGNQPQH
-,TRBV6-5,-,ASTSPSDADTQY
-,TRBV6-5,-,ASRPQGSSETQY
TRBD2,TRBV6-5,-,ASSYGGTSGINIQY
-,TRBV12-3/TRBV12-4,-,ASSRNEKLF
-,TRBV27,-,ASSFRHSDNSNTEAF
-,TRBV27,few,ASSLGGPGFLLGYT